This T cell receptor (beta chain) stems from a study of TIL therapy for anti-PD-1-resistant metastatic lung cancer. Study information: By whole-exome sequencing, median non-synonymous tumor mutation burden was over 1.2 mutations per megabase.

Study findings and constraints: TIL cultures after expansion showed higher clonality and lower diversity than baseline tumor (median around 5.9% vs 31%).

The sample holds a few counts of this clone. The antigen is unknown. This was the immunoSEQ v3 assay. Sequencing depth was approximately 1.8 million read pairs for survey level, about 5-6 million for deep. The repertoire was sequenced with immunoSEQ multiplex PCR; TCRdb's copy has only in-frame clones and lacks some. This sample has approximately 87,000 clones, with roughly 65% found just once. Unmatched junction bases numbered 2, after V lost 6 bases and J lost 4 bases. Per germline, CDR1 MDHEN and CDR2 SYDVKM. The CDR3 is made up of 12 amino acids. Stated time point: pre-treatment sample, taken before nivolumab and TIL therapy. Pleural nodules or supraclavicular lymph nodes made up most of the excised metastases sampled.

V is TRBV28 and J is TRBJ1-2; 7 nucleotides align to TRBD1. The receptor comes from a person aged 25 to 85 with non-small cell lung cancer. Sequences were derived from tumor tissue, sampled at baseline. CDR3 sequence reads: CASSRDSYGYTF. CDR3 in DNA: TGTGCCAGCAGCAGGGACAGCTATGGCTACACCTTC.